The 27 T cell receptor beta chains given below trace back to one sample, sequenced in a study of shared clonotypes between healthy human individuals. TCRdb's table, derived via immunoSEQ multiplex PCR, lists solely in-frame clones and lacks some. The sample contains some 740,000 clones, over 90% of which appear only once. CD45RO-negative, CCR7-selected cells formed the naive CD8 fraction, which excluded terminally differentiated effector memory CD45RA+ cells. Sequencing input: naive CD8+ T cells sorted from blood. These receptors were taken from a man aged 25-40 years in good health.

The rearrangement joins TRBV27 to TRBJ2-1; 9 bases map to TRBD2. Trimming removed 1 base from V and 9 bases from J; junction bases left unmatched: 13. The germline gives CDR1 MNHEY, CDR2 SMNVEV (reference sequence). The CDR3 totals 17 residues. The CDR3 sequence: CASSLYFGAETSGEQFF. CDR3 nucleotides: TGTGCCAGCAGTTTATATTTTGGGGCCGAGACTAGCGGTGAGCAGTTCTTC.

The V call is TRBV27, the J call TRBJ2-7; D gene unclear. CDR1 MNHEY and CDR2 SMNVEV come from the germline V gene (reference sequence). This CDR3 has 16 amino acids. The V gene lost 1 base and the J gene lost 2 bases, with 15 bases spanning the gap. This CDR3 reads CASSLYTGRVPYEQYF. In nucleotides, the CDR3 is TGTGCCAGCAGTTTATATACGGGCCGAGTCCCCTACGAGCAGTACTTC.

The chain has TRBV25-1 and TRBJ2-7; D remains ambiguous. CDR3 length equals 13 residues. Germline lookup yields CDR1 MGHDK and CDR2 SYGVNS. V dropped 4 bases and J dropped 3 bases, with 10 bases sitting between them. CDR3 DNA sequence: TGTGCCAGCAGTGGTCAGATACGCTACGAGCAGTACTTC. This sequence encodes CASSGQIRYEQYF.

The chain carries TRBV28 and TRBJ1-4, with D possibly matching TRBD1 (6 bases). The V gene lost 5 bases and the J gene lost 4 bases, with 11 bases spanning the gap. Germline V gives CDR1 MDHEN, CDR2 SYDVKM. The CDR3 spans 14 residues. CDR3 in DNA: TGTGCCAGCAGTACCGACAGGTATAATGAAAAACTGTTTTTT. It encodes CASSTDRYNEKLFF.

Comments on this clone: A junction end diverges from the germline sequence, so it may reflect a read error. The DNA for the CDR3 is TGTGCCAGCTCACCCCCGGGGCAATCTCGGAAACTCTTT. Its protein is CASSPPGQSRKLF. The rearrangement links TRBV18 to TRBJ2-3; D assignment may be TRBD1 or TRBD2 (5 bases each). This CDR3 contains 13 residues. Germline CDR1 and CDR2: KGHSH and LQKENI.

This clone was detected only a few times. This chain joins TRBV29-1 and TRBJ1-1; D is perhaps TRBD1 (5 bases). With 6 bases removed from V and 2 bases from J, the gap between germline ends came to 13 bases. The CDR3 contains 13 residues. Germline lookup yields CDR1 SQVTM and CDR2 ANQGSEA. CDR3 sequence: CSVDIPSNTEAFF. In DNA, the CDR3 is TGCAGCGTGGACATCCCGAGTAACACTGAAGCTTTCTTT.

The chain links TRBV27 to TRBJ2-1, with no clear D. The germline V gene encodes CDR1 MNHEY and CDR2 SMNVEV (reference sequence). The CDR3 length is 14 residues. V shed 7 bases and J shed 8 bases, with 18 bases lying between them. The CDR3: CASTMYGSRHEQFF. The CDR3 bases are TGTGCCAGCACCATGTATGGTAGTCGTCATGAGCAGTTCTTC.

The chain has TRBV28 and TRBJ2-2; 15 bases map to TRBD2. V shed 6 bases and J 6 bases; nucleotides not matched to a gene: 5. CDR1 and CDR2 (germline): MDHEN, SYDVKM. This CDR3 is 16 amino acids long. CDR3 sequence (DNA): TGTGCCAGCAGCCTCCGGACTAGCGGGAGGGCCGGGGAGCTGTTTTTT. This translates into CASSLRTSGRAGELFF. Full variable domain (missing parts from reference TRBV28 and TRBJ2-2): DVKVTQSSRYLVKRTGEKVFLECVQDMDHENMFWYRQDPGLGLRLIYFSYDVKMKEKGDIPEGYSVSREKKERFSLILESASTNQTSMYLCASSLRTSGRAGELFFGEGSRLTVL.

V usage is TRBV18 and J usage is TRBJ1-2; 7 nucleotides match TRBD1. Trimming at V came to 6 bases and at J to 3 bases, leaving 10 bases not matched to a gene. This CDR3 is 15 amino acids long. Germline loops: CDR1 KGHSH, CDR2 LQKENI. The CDR3 DNA follows: TGTGCCAGCTCGCAAACCGAGGGACAGCACTATGGCTACACCTTC. It encodes CASSQTEGQHYGYTF.

In its sample, this clone was seen once. V gene TRBV7-8 combines with J gene TRBJ2-1; D possibly uses TRBD1 or TRBD2 (5 bases each). V was cut by 5 bases and J by 5 bases, with 13 bases left in between. The CDR3 totals 14 residues. Germline V gene sequence: CDR1 SGHVS, CDR2 FQNEAQ. The CDR3 spells CASSEEGNNNEQFF. In nucleotides, the CDR3 is TGTGCCAGCAGCGAAGAGGGGAATAACAATGAGCAGTTCTTC.

On this clone: It may be a read error: a sequence one base away is much more abundant. The gene calls are TRBV5-6 and TRBJ2-7; 10 bases map to TRBD1. CDR3 length: 13 amino acids. Losses at the gene ends were 3 bases for V and 5 bases for J; bases not matched to a gene: 2. The germline gives CDR1 SGHDT, CDR2 YYEEEE. The CDR3 DNA reads as TGTGCCAGCAGCTGGGACAGGGGTCACGAGCAGTACTTC. Its protein product is CASSWDRGHEQYF.

The chain joins TRBV9 to TRBJ2-1; tentatively, D is TRBD1 or TRBD2 (6 bases each). This CDR3 has 17 residues. Germline V gives CDR1 SGDLS, CDR2 YYNGEE. Trimming removed 0 bases from V and 8 bases from J, with 21 bases in between. The DNA of the CDR3 is TGTGCCAGCAGCGTAGCTTTAGGGGGGACCGTCAGCGATGAGCAGTTCTTC. Protein: CASSVALGGTVSDEQFF.

The gene calls are TRBV27 and TRBJ1-1; perhaps TRBD1 as D (5 bases). This CDR3 is built from 15 residues. CDR1 and CDR2 from the germline V gene are MNHEY and SMNVEV (reference sequence). The V end lost 5 bases, the J end lost 1 base, and 14 bases lay between the germline ends. For the CDR3, the DNA is TGTGCCAGCAGTCTCCAAGCGGGACCGAACACTGAAGCTTTCTTT. Protein: CASSLQAGPNTEAFF.

The rearrangement links TRBV6-4 to TRBJ2-2; 9 bases align to TRBD2. The V segment lost 4 bases and the J segment 6 bases; nucleotides outside the gene matches: 9. Germline assignment: CDR1 MRHNA and CDR2 SNTAGT. This CDR3 contains 16 residues. Here the CDR3 DNA reads TGTGCCAGCAGTGTTGCGGCGGGAGGGCCCTCCGGGGAGCTGTTTTTT. Translated: CASSVAAGGPSGELFF.

This rearrangement joins TRBV10-1 to TRBJ2-1; D may be TRBD1 or TRBD2 (5 bases each). V was cut by 2 bases and J by 9 bases, with 11 bases left in between. The CDR3 contains 13 residues. The germline V gene has CDR1 WNHNN and CDR2 SYGVQD (reference sequence). DNA of the CDR3: TGCGCCAGCAGTGAGGTAGGGGCGGGTGAGCAGTTCTTC. It encodes CASSEVGAGEQFF.

Regarding this clone: This specimen includes other DNA sequences encoding the same CDR3. The chain recombines TRBV28 with TRBJ2-7; the D is unclear. Between the trimmed V and J ends, which lost 1 base and 2 bases, there was a span of 9 bases. The CDR3 runs 14 residues. Germline values: CDR1 MDHEN, CDR2 SYDVKM. CDR3 nucleotide sequence: TGTGCCAGCAGTTTATTCGGGCAGACCTACGAGCAGTACTTC. It codes for CASSLFGQTYEQYF.

The rearrangement joins TRBV6-5 to TRBJ1-1; a possible D gene is TRBD1 (5 bases). This CDR3 region has 13 residues. Per the germline V gene, CDR1 is MNHEY and CDR2 is SVGAGI. V was shortened by 5 bases and J by 3 bases, with 10 bases between the two germline ends. The CDR3 loop is CASSTLGDTEAFF. Written as DNA, the CDR3 is TGTGCCAGCAGTACCCTGGGGGACACTGAAGCTTTCTTT.

The rearrangement uses TRBV15 and TRBJ2-3; TRBD1 might be the D (6 bases). The CDR3 extends over 15 amino acids. V was trimmed by 3 bases and J by 4 bases, leaving 14 bases between them. The germline V gene encodes CDR1 LNHNV and CDR2 YYDKDF (reference sequence). The CDR3 DNA reads as TGTGCCACCAGCAGCACAGGGCCCGGCGCAGATACGCAGTATTTT. Translating it yields CATSSTGPGADTQYF. The full variable domain, rest sourced from reference TRBV15 and TRBJ2-3, is DAMVIQNPRYQVTQFGKPVTLSCSQTLNHNVMYWYQQKSSQAPKLLFHYYDKDFNNEADTPDNFQSRRPNTSFCFLDIRSPGLGDTAMYLCATSSTGPGADTQYFGPGTRLTVL.

This sequence joins TRBV30 and TRBJ2-3, with 7 bases matching TRBD2. J was trimmed by 0 bases and V by 4 bases; bases with no gene match: 7. Germline CDR1 is GTSNPN and CDR2 is SVGIG (reference sequence). The CDR3 has 15 amino acids. CDR3 nucleotides: TGTGCCTGGACCCTAACTAGCGCAAGCACAGATACGCAGTATTTT. This sequence encodes CAWTLTSASTDTQYF.

The chain links TRBV7-2 to TRBJ1-5; D not certain. Trimming left V 4 bases short and J 0 bases short, with 10 bases between. The CDR3 is 15 amino acids. Germline CDR1 and CDR2: SGHTA and FQGNSA. The CDR3 nucleotides are TGTGCCAGCAGCTCAAGTCCATATAGCAATCAGCCCCAGCATTTT. This translates into CASSSSPYSNQPQHF.

This chain connects TRBV27 to TRBJ1-2, with D possibly matching TRBD1 (5 bases). Germline V gene data show CDR1 as MNHEY and CDR2 as SMNVEV (reference sequence). The V end was cut by 3 bases, the J end by 2 bases, with 13 bases between. The CDR3 contains 15 residues. The CDR3 is CASSFSRGGNYGYTF. The CDR3 region has the DNA TGTGCCAGCAGTTTCTCACGGGGGGGGAACTATGGCTACACCTTC.

The J gene is TRBJ1-2, the V gene TRBV27; a weak D match, TRBD1 (6 bases). Germline CDR1 is MNHEY and CDR2 is SMNVEV (reference sequence). CDR3 size: 15 residues. The germline V and J ends were trimmed by 4 bases and 1 base, with 13 bases remaining between them. CDR3 amino acids: CASSSRTEINYGYTF. The CDR3 nucleotides are TGTGCCAGCAGTTCCCGGACAGAAATTAACTATGGCTACACCTTC.

Remarks on this clone: Being one base from a much bigger clone, this may be a read error. The chain carries TRBV14 and TRBJ2-7; the D is unclear. Trimming left V 5 bases short and J 1 base short, with 3 bases between. Germline CDR1 reads SGHDN; CDR2 reads FVKESK. The CDR3 runs to 11 residues. The CDR3 DNA sequence: TGTGCCAGCAGCTCTTCCTACGAGCAGTACTTC. Its protein is CASSSSYEQYF.

V usage is TRBV10-2 and J usage is TRBJ2-1; D perhaps matches TRBD1 (5 bases). Germline values: CDR1 WSHSY, CDR2 SAAADI. Trimming stripped 7 bases from V and 8 bases from J, with 12 bases between. This CDR3 comprises 12 residues. CDR3 protein: CASTQGFHEQFF. The CDR3 DNA reads TGCGCCAGCACCCAGGGTTTCCATGAGCAGTTCTTC.

CDR3 in DNA: TGTGCCAGCAGTTTGGGGTCGACAGGGGTTTTCGGCACAGATACGCAGTATTTT. This gives the protein CASSLGSTGVFGTDTQYF. The gene calls are TRBV28 and TRBJ2-3, with TRBD1 matching 8 bases. This CDR3 contains 18 residues. In germline, CDR1 is MDHEN, CDR2 SYDVKM. The V and J ends lost 3 bases and 1 base, in that order; junction bases with no gene match: 12.

V usage is TRBV27 and J usage is TRBJ2-3; D may match TRBD1 or TRBD2 (6 bases each). The length of the CDR3 is 16 residues. Deletions cut 1 base from V and 0 bases from J, with 11 bases between. Germline loops: CDR1 MNHEY, CDR2 SMNVEV (reference sequence). The CDR3 DNA reads TGTGCCAGCAGTTTATTTGAGGGGGGAAGCACAGATACGCAGTATTTT. This gives the protein CASSLFEGGSTDTQYF.

V usage is TRBV7-9 and J usage is TRBJ2-3; 9 bases agree with TRBD2. Germline CDR1 is SEHNR and CDR2 is FQNEAQ (reference sequence). With V trimmed by 5 bases and J by 5 bases, 17 bases remained unmatched. The CDR3 spans 18 residues. The CDR3 nucleotides are TGTGCCAGCAGCCCCAGTCGAATTAGCGGGAGCACAAAAGATACGCAGTATTTT. Protein product: CASSPSRISGSTKDTQYF. Together with reference TRBV7-9 and TRBJ2-3, the CDR3 gives the full variable domain: DTGVSQNPRHKITKRGQNVTFRCDPISEHNRLYWYRQTLGQGPEFLTYFQNEAQLEKSRLLSDRFSAERPKGSFSTLEIQRTEQGDSAMYLCASSPSRISGSTKDTQYFGPGTRLTVL.